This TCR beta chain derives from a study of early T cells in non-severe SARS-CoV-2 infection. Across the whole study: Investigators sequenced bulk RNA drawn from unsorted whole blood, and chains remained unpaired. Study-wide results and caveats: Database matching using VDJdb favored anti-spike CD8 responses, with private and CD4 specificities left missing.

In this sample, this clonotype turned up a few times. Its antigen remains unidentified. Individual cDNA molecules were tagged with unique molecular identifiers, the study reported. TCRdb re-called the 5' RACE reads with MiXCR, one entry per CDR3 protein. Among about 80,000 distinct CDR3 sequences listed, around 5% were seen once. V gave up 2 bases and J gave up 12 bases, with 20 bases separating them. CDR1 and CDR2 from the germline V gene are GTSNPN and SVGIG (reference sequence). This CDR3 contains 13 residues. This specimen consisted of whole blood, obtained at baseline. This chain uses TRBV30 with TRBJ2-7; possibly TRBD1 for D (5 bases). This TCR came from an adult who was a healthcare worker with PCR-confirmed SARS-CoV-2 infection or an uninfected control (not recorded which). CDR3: CAWSKGQPLGSYF. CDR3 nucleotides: TGTGCCTGGAGTAAGGGGCAGCCCCTCGGGTCGTACTTC.